Below are 23 T cell receptor beta chains sequenced from a single sample in a study of shared clonotypes between healthy human individuals. Data came from immunoSEQ multiplex PCR; TCRdb stores just in-frame clones and leaves some out. In the table there are hundreds of thousands of clones, around 78% of which are singletons. Sequencing was done on a sample of memory CD4+ T cells sorted from blood. Subset indicated: CD45RA-negative fraction. Receptors originate from a woman aged 30 to 39 in good health.

This clone was detected many times. The V gene is TRBV7-8, the J gene TRBJ2-1; no reliable D call. The CDR3 covers 14 residues. In germline, CDR1 is SGHVS, CDR2 FQNEAQ. V dropped 5 bases and J dropped 8 bases, with 16 bases sitting between them. CDR3 bases: TGTGCCAGCAGCCTTCAGGCATCCAACGATGAGCAGTTCTTC. This sequence encodes CASSLQASNDEQFF. The variable domain in full, completed from reference TRBV7-8 and TRBJ2-1, reads GAGVSQSPRYKVAKRGQDVALRCDPISGHVSLFWYQQALGQGPEFLTYFQNEAQLDKSGLPSDRFFAERPEGSVSTLKIQRTQQEDSAVYLCASSLQASNDEQFFGPGTRLTVL.

This sequence joins TRBV18 and TRBJ2-4, with 7 bases fitting TRBD2. This CDR3 is built from 14 residues. The V segment lost 4 bases and the J segment 6 bases; nucleotides outside the gene matches: 6. The germline V gene has CDR1 KGHSH and CDR2 LQKENI. The CDR3 loop reads CASSRLADGNIQYF. The CDR3, as DNA: TGTGCCAGCTCACGACTAGCCGACGGAAACATTCAGTACTTC.

This chain connects TRBV11-2 to TRBJ2-7; D remains ambiguous. In germline, CDR1 is SGHAT, CDR2 FQNNGV. Trimming cost V 5 bases and J 2 bases, with 16 bases left between them. The CDR3 contains 15 residues. In nucleotides, the CDR3 is TGTGCCAGCAGCAAAAAACCGGATACACCCTACGAGCAGTACTTC. Translating gives CASSKKPDTPYEQYF.

For this clone: This sample also contains other DNA sequences that code for the same CDR3. V is TRBV5-1 and J is TRBJ2-3, with TRBD1 matching 9 bases. Looked up from germline, CDR1 is SGHRS and CDR2 is YFSETQ. V lost 4 bases and J lost 0; bases outside the gene matches: 6. CDR3 length: 16 amino acids. In DNA, the CDR3 is TGCGCCAGCAGCGTAGGACAGGGGCCGAGCACAGATACGCAGTATTTT. Residues: CASSVGQGPSTDTQYF.

Many counts were recorded for this clone. This sequence joins TRBV6-5 and TRBJ1-5, with D tentatively TRBD1 (5 bases). Germline loops: CDR1 MNHEY, CDR2 SVGAGI. The V and J ends lost 3 bases and 3 bases respectively, with 9 bases between them. The CDR3 has 14 amino acids. Here the CDR3 reads CASSYTGHNQPQHF. DNA of the CDR3: TGTGCCAGCAGTTATACAGGACACAATCAGCCCCAGCATTTT.

The rearrangement joins TRBV7-6 to TRBJ2-2, with 7 positions matching TRBD2. V was pared by 3 bases and J by 1 base, with 2 bases of the junction left unmatched. The CDR3 runs 15 residues. Germline CDR1 SGHVS, CDR2 FNYEAQ. DNA for the CDR3: TGTGCCAGCAGCTTTTCGGGAGGGAACACCGGGGAGCTGTTTTTT. Protein product: CASSFSGGNTGELFF.

V usage is TRBV19 and J usage is TRBJ1-1; perhaps TRBD1 as D (5 bases). This CDR3 is built from 16 residues. Trimming removed 3 bases at V and 3 bases at J, with 17 bases between. Germline CDR1 is LNHDA and CDR2 is SQIVND (reference sequence). The CDR3: CASSMKSGAADTEAFF. In DNA form, the CDR3 reads TGTGCCAGTAGTATGAAGTCCGGGGCGGCGGACACTGAAGCTTTCTTT.

A remark on this clone: Other DNA sequences in the sample encode the same CDR3. The CDR3 DNA sequence: TGTGCCAGCAGGGGAGCAGATACGCAGTATTTT. It codes for CASRGADTQYF. The chain combines TRBV28 with TRBJ2-3, with a weak D call TRBD2 (5 bases). With 6 bases removed from V and 4 bases from J, the gap between germline ends came to 5 bases. Germline V CDR1 and CDR2: MDHEN, SYDVKM. This CDR3 is built from 11 residues.

The rearrangement joins TRBV7-9 to TRBJ2-1, with TRBD2 matching over 12 bases. The length of the CDR3 is 16 residues. J lost 9 bases, V lost 5 bases, and 11 bases had no gene match. Germline V gene data show CDR1 as SEHNR and CDR2 as FQNEAQ (reference sequence). CDR3 residues: CASSTTLAGGWGEQFF. The CDR3 DNA reads as TGTGCCAGCAGCACCACACTAGCGGGAGGCTGGGGTGAGCAGTTCTTC.

The chain has TRBV6-6 and TRBJ2-7, with D perhaps given as TRBD1 or TRBD2 (5 bases each). V shed 6 bases and J shed 0 bases, with 15 bases lying between them. This CDR3 has 15 residues. Germline-derived CDR1 and CDR2 are MNHNY and SVGAGI (reference sequence). As DNA, the CDR3 is TGTGCCAGCAGCCGGGACGGCCCCCTCTCCTACGAGCAGTACTTC. The encoded protein is CASSRDGPLSYEQYF.

Points on this clone: Other DNA sequences of this sample code for an identical CDR3. The V and J genes are TRBV7-3 and TRBJ2-7, with TRBD1 identical over 7 bases. Germline trimming cut 5 bases from V and 3 bases from J; bases unmatched to any gene: 7. This CDR3 comprises 14 residues. Germline assignment: CDR1 SGHTA and CDR2 FQGTGA. DNA of the CDR3: TGTGCCAGCAGCCCGCAACGGGACAGCTACGAGCAGTACTTC. Translated: CASSPQRDSYEQYF.

The V call is TRBV2, the J call TRBJ2-5; D is undetermined. The CDR3 runs to 19 residues. Between the trimmed V and J ends, which lost 3 bases and 2 bases, there was a span of 25 bases. Germline V gives CDR1 SNHLY, CDR2 FYNNEI. The CDR3 DNA is TGTGCCAGCAGTGACCTGGGATTGCTACCCCCCGTTTATCAAGAGACCCAGTACTTC. This encodes CASSDLGLLPPVYQETQYF.

The chain is built from TRBV5-1 and TRBJ2-3, with 8 bases that match TRBD2. The germline V gene has CDR1 SGHRS and CDR2 YFSETQ. The CDR3 consists of 15 residues. V shed 2 bases and J 3 bases; nucleotides not matched to a gene: 5. CDR3 in amino acids: CASSFGRGATDTQYF. The CDR3 DNA reads as TGCGCCAGCAGCTTCGGGCGGGGGGCAACAGATACGCAGTATTTT.

This clone was seen only once. V usage is TRBV15 and J usage is TRBJ2-1; possibly TRBD1 or TRBD2 for D (6 bases each). This CDR3 has 15 amino acids. The V gene lost 7 bases and the J gene lost 7 bases, with 20 bases spanning the gap. Germline CDR1 reads LNHNV; CDR2 reads YYDKDF (reference sequence). CDR3 in DNA: TGTGCCACCAAAGGGGGAGGAGCGGTGGGGAATGAGCAGTTCTTC. This sequence encodes CATKGGGAVGNEQFF.

This chain uses TRBV5-8 with TRBJ2-1; a weak D match, TRBD2 (6 bases). The CDR3 sequence is 14 residues long. Germline CDR1 reads SGHTS; CDR2 reads YDEGEE. V dropped 2 bases and J dropped 3 bases, with 9 bases sitting between them. CDR3 loop: CASSLGGVYNEQFF. As DNA, the CDR3 is TGTGCCAGCAGCTTAGGAGGGGTCTACAATGAGCAGTTCTTC. The full variable domain, in which reference TRBV5-8 and TRBJ2-1 provide the parts outside the CDR3, is EAGVTQSPTHLIKTRGQQATLRCSPISGHTSVYWYQQALGLGLQFLLWYDEGEERNRGNFPPRFSGRQFPNYSSELNVNALELEDSALYLCASSLGGVYNEQFFGPGTRLTVL.

The J gene is TRBJ2-2, the V gene TRBV28, with TRBD2 as a possible D gene (5 bases). Germline CDR1 is MDHEN and CDR2 is SYDVKM. Between the trimmed V and J ends, which lost 5 bases and 4 bases, there was a span of 17 bases. This CDR3 spans 16 amino acids. The CDR3 sequence is CASSVSLGATTGELFF. For the CDR3, the DNA is TGTGCCAGCAGTGTATCACTAGGCGCGACCACCGGGGAGCTGTTTTTT.

This clone occurred a few times. V gene TRBV20-1 combines with J gene TRBJ2-5, with no clear D. This CDR3 has 11 residues. The V gene lost 5 bases and the J gene lost 5 bases, with 9 bases spanning the gap. Germline assignment: CDR1 DFQATT and CDR2 SNEGSKA (reference sequence). Here the CDR3 DNA reads TGCAGTGCTGGGGATGCGGAGACCCAGTACTTC. It is translated as CSAGDAETQYF.

The genes are TRBV5-1 and TRBJ2-3; no definite D call. The germline V and J ends were trimmed by 2 bases and 0 bases, with 10 bases remaining between them. The CDR3 consists of 15 residues. Germline V gene sequence: CDR1 SGHRS, CDR2 YFSETQ. CDR3 nucleotide sequence: TGCGCCAGCAGCTTACAGCAGCCTAGCACAGATACGCAGTATTTT. As protein: CASSLQQPSTDTQYF.

The CDR3 region has the DNA TGTGCCAGCACAACTAGCGGGAGAGGGGAGCTGTTTTTT. It encodes CASTTSGRGELFF. The chain links TRBV11-3 to TRBJ2-2; 11 positions match TRBD2. In germline, CDR1 is SGHNT, CDR2 YENEEA. V lost 7 bases, J lost 8 bases, and 3 bases stayed unmatched. The CDR3 loop spans 13 amino acids.

The V call is TRBV5-4, the J call TRBJ2-5; D not resolved. Trimming took off 0 bases at V and 4 bases at J, with 7 bases between the two ends. The CDR3 has 13 amino acids. Germline CDR1 reads SGHNT; CDR2 reads YYREEE (reference sequence). The chain's CDR3 is CASSLETGETQYF. CDR3 sequence (DNA): TGTGCCAGCAGCTTGGAGACGGGAGAGACCCAGTACTTC.

This clone has only one observation. The V gene is TRBV19, the J gene TRBJ2-2, with D uncertain. Trimming cost V 4 bases and J 5 bases, with 14 bases left between them. From germline, CDR1 is LNHDA and CDR2 SQIVND (reference sequence). CDR3 size: 15 residues. The CDR3 spells CASSTTRIFTGELFF. The CDR3 DNA is TGTGCCAGTAGTACGACTCGGATCTTTACCGGGGAGCTGTTTTTT.

A word on this clone: Within the sample, other DNA sequences also encode this same CDR3. J is TRBJ1-1 and V is TRBV2; a weak D match, TRBD1 (5 bases). CDR1 and CDR2 from the germline V gene are SNHLY and FYNNEI. The CDR3 spans 14 residues. Between the trimmed V and J ends, which lost 2 bases and 4 bases, there was a span of 11 bases. CDR3 sequence: CASSERRGGTEAFF. The CDR3 DNA sequence: TGTGCCAGCAGTGAAAGGCGGGGGGGCACTGAAGCTTTCTTT.

The chain links TRBV10-1 to TRBJ2-5; tentative D call: TRBD2 (7 bases). The germline V gene encodes CDR1 WNHNN and CDR2 SYGVQD (reference sequence). CDR3 length: 13 residues. Trimming cost V 5 bases and J 5 bases, with 12 bases left between them. Here the CDR3 reads CASSPGEGETQYF. The DNA of the CDR3 is TGCGCCAGCAGTCCAGGGGAGGGGGAGACCCAGTACTTC.